Described below is a single T cell receptor (beta chain) sequence and its context. Original handling: The assay estimated nucleated cells by amplifying reference gene primers. Some clones are missing from TCRdb's copy, which holds only in-frame ones; the method was immunoSEQ multiplex PCR. V, J and clone size are taken as reported in that table, and D and trimming were inferred from the DNA itself. The profile shows approximately 260,000 clones, approximately 84% of them singletons. The data were obtained in a study of blood T cell repertoires in COVID-19. Study details: Some COVID-19 samples were acute and others convalescent; all came from the United States, Italy and Spain.

Cohort allocation depended upon clinical history that participants reported. Germline V gives CDR1 SGHRS, CDR2 YFSETQ. V shed 5 bases, J shed 6 bases, and the junction held 7 bases outside the gene matches. The CDR3 totals 15 residues. This TCR came from a woman aged 40 to 49 with acute COVID-19. The sample taken for sequencing was PBMCs or T cells enriched from blood (not recorded which). The chain employs TRBV5-1 and TRBJ1-5; 11 bases fit TRBD1. CDR3 sequence: CASREGTGGGQPQHF. DNA for the CDR3: TGCGCCAGCAGGGAAGGGACAGGGGGAGGTCAGCCCCAGCATTTT.